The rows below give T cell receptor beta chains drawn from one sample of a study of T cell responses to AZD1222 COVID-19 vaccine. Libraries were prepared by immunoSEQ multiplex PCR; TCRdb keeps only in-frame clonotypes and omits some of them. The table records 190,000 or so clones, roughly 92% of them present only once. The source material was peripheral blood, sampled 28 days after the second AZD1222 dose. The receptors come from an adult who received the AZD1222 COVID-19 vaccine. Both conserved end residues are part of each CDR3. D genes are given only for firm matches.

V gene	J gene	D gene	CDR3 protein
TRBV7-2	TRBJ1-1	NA	CASTAEALNTEAFF
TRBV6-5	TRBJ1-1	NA	CASSAGFTEAFF
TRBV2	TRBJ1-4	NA	CASQGTTTNEKLFF
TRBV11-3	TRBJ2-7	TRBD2	CASSSGLAGVGEQYF
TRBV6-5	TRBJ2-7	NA	CASSYSIDSYEQYF
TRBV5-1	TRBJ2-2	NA	CASSSGGMNTGELFF
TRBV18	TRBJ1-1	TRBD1	CASSPFKGAVGTEAFF
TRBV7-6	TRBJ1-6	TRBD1	CASSSRDSNNSPLHF
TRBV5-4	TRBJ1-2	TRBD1	CASSQAGQGAYGYTF
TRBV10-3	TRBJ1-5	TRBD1	CAISPDRGRQPQHF
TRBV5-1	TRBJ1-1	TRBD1	CASSFSGQGATEAFF
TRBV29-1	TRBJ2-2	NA	CSVARQENTGELFF
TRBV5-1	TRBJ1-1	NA	CASSLAAGGPTEAFF
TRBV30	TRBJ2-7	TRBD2	CAWSFVGGSNPYEQYF
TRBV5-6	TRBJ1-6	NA	CASSLGMGRRNSPLHF
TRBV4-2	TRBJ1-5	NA	CASSQGRANQPQHF
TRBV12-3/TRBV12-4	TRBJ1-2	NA	CASSEQGGGYTF
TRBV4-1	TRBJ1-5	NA	CASSQDIGQVWQPQHF
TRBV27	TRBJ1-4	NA	CASSFRESTNEKLFF
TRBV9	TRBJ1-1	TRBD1	CASSEPGQGERTEAFF
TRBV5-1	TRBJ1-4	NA	CASSFPTGTTNEKLFF
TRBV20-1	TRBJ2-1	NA	CSAIWGREQFF
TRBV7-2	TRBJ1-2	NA	CASSKTGHQLYTF
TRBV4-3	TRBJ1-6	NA	CASSQEAGSYNSPLHF
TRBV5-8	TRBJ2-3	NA	CASSFGSTDTQYF
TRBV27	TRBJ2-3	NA	CASSQYTDTQYF
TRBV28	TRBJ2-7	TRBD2	CASSTSGAYPYEQYF
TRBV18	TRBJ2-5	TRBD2	CASSPRLRLAGDLQETQYF
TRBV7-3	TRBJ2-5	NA	CASSLRGWSQYF
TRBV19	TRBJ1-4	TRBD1	CASNDVTGREKLFF
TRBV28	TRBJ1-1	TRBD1	CASSLSAPPGQGRAFF
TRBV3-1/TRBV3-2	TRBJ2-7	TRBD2	CASSQREGTYEQYF
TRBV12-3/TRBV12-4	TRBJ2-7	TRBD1	CASSPTGGYEQYF
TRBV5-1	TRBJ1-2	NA	CASSLEEGQVSYGYTF
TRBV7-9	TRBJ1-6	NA	CASSAPTLSGYNSPLHF
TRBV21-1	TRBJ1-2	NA	CASGLRVCGYTF
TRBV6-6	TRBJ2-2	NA	CASSYSEIGELFF
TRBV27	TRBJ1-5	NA	CASSLISNQPQHF
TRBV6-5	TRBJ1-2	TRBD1	CASSLTGVYGYTF
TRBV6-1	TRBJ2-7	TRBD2	CASSEWEGISYEQYF
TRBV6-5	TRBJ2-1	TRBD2	CASTFAGGPYNEQFF
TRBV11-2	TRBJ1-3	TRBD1	CASSFGQGGGNTIYF
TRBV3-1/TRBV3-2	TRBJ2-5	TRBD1	CASSRTGGAGKETQYF
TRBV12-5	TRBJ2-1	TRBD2	CASGPRDASGRHEQFF
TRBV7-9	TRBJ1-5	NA	CASSLSWGGDQPQHF
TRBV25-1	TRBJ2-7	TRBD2	CASSEGGTYEQYF
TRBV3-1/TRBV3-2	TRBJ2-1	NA	CASSQDRDGGEQFF
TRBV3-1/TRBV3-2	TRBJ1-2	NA	CASSQGQGLYGYTF
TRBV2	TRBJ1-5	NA	CASSEYGFQQPQHF
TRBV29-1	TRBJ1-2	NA	CSVTGDELANYGYTF
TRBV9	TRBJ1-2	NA	CASSVAQGDGYTF
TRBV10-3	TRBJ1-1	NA	CAISWTRGNTEAFF
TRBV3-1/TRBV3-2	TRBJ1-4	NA	CASSHPGTEKLFF